These T cell receptor beta chains were read from a single sample in a study of vaccination and CD4 T cells after COVID-19. These TCRs' antigens remain unknown. MiXCR was run by TCRdb on the PCR reads, yielding one entry per CDR3 protein. The sample holds about 14,000 distinct CDR3 sequences, just under 30% seen once. Sequenced here: CD4+ T cells from blood, cultured in vitro, sampled before SARS-CoV-2 vaccination. All receptors derive from a human donor who received a COVID-19 vaccine. Each CDR3 is given with its conserved first and last residue. D genes are given only for firm matches. Some rows mark clone size as missing; the rest say once, few, many or name a class of expanded clone.

size: few
D: NA
length: 14
V: TRBV20-1
J: TRBJ1-3
DNA: TGCAGTGCGAACGGCCTTAGCTCTGGAAACACCATATATTTT
CDR3: CSANGLSSGNTIYF

size: NA
D: TRBD2
length: 14
V: TRBV11-3
J: TRBJ2-5
DNA: TGTGCCAGCAGCGCGGGGGGCTCAAGAGGGACCCAGTACTTC
CDR3: CASSAGGSRGTQYF

size: once
D: TRBD1
length: 14
V: TRBV11-2
J: TRBJ2-5
DNA: TGTGCCAGCAGCTTAGGGACAGGCCAGGAGACCCAGTACTTC
CDR3: CASSLGTGQETQYF

size: NA
D: NA
length: 13
V: TRBV7-9
J: TRBJ2-7
DNA: TGTGCCAGCAGCTTAATTCAGGAAGGGGAGCAGTACTTC
CDR3: CASSLIQEGEQYF

size: few
D: NA
length: 15
V: TRBV6-1
J: TRBJ1-2
DNA: TGTGCCAGCAGTGAAGGGATTAGGGGAAGAGAAGGCTACACCTTC
CDR3: CASSEGIRGREGYTF

size: NA
D: NA
length: 14
V: TRBV6-5
J: TRBJ1-2
DNA: TGTGCCAGCAGTTACTCGGCCCAGGGCGAAGGCTACACCTTC
CDR3: CASSYSAQGEGYTF

size: few
D: TRBD2
length: 16
V: TRBV11-3
J: TRBJ2-5
DNA: TGTGCCAGCAGCCAAGGGACTAGCGGATACCAAGAGACCCAGTACTTC
CDR3: CASSQGTSGYQETQYF

size: few
D: NA
length: 15
V: TRBV14
J: TRBJ2-5
DNA: TGTGCCAGCAGCCGGTCAACTAGCTACCAAGAGACCCAGTACTTC
CDR3: CASSRSTSYQETQYF

size: NA
D: NA
length: 14
V: TRBV5-1
J: TRBJ1-5
DNA: TGCGCCAGCAGCTTGGACGTAAGCGGACAGCCCCAGCATTTT
CDR3: CASSLDVSGQPQHF

size: medium-sized
D: TRBD1
length: 16
V: TRBV30
J: TRBJ1-6
DNA: TGTGCCTTAAAAAAGGGGGGACAGGGGGATAATTCACCCCTCCACTTT
CDR3: CALKKGGQGDNSPLHF

size: NA
D: TRBD2
length: 15
V: TRBV7-2
J: TRBJ2-1
DNA: TGTGCCAGCAGCTTAGTGGGGCGGGGGAACAATGAGCAGTTCTTC
CDR3: CASSLVGRGNNEQFF

size: NA
D: TRBD1
length: 16
V: TRBV20-1
J: TRBJ1-4
DNA: TGCAGTGCCAGACCCCCCACAGGGGCAACTAATGAAAAACTGTTTTTT
CDR3: CSARPPTGATNEKLFF

size: NA
D: NA
length: 12
V: TRBV2
J: TRBJ2-5
DNA: TGTGCCAGCAGGGGGACATCGGAGACCCAGTACTTC
CDR3: CASRGTSETQYF

size: NA
D: NA
length: 13
V: TRBV20-1
J: TRBJ1-4
DNA: TGCAGTGCTATAGGGGCAACTAATGAAAAACTGTTTTTT
CDR3: CSAIGATNEKLFF

size: NA
D: NA
length: 14
V: TRBV6-1
J: TRBJ1-3
DNA: TGTGCCAGCAGTGATTTCTCCTCTGGAAACACCATATATTTT
CDR3: CASSDFSSGNTIYF

size: NA
D: NA
length: 13
V: TRBV5-1
J: TRBJ1-1
DNA: TGCGCCAGCAGCTTGGGCGCGAACACTGAAGCTTTCTTT
CDR3: CASSLGANTEAFF

size: NA
D: TRBD1
length: 12
V: TRBV29-1
J: TRBJ1-2
DNA: TGCAGCGTTTTAACAGGGGACTATGGCTACACCTTC
CDR3: CSVLTGDYGYTF

size: NA
D: NA
length: 14
V: TRBV19
J: TRBJ2-3
DNA: TGTGCCAGTAGTGCCCAAGGAATACCAGATACGCAGTATTTT
CDR3: CASSAQGIPDTQYF

size: NA
D: TRBD1
length: 17
V: TRBV19
J: TRBJ1-6
DNA: TGTGCCAGTAGTGACCGACAGGGAGTCAGCTATAATTCACCCCTCCACTTT
CDR3: CASSDRQGVSYNSPLHF

size: few
D: NA
length: 15
V: TRBV20-1
J: TRBJ1-4
DNA: TGCAGTGCGGCACTCCCGGGCCGCCTTGGGGAAAAACTGTTTTTT
CDR3: CSAALPGRLGEKLFF

size: NA
D: TRBD1
length: 16
V: TRBV6-1
J: TRBJ1-2
DNA: TGTGCCATCAGTGTTATCGACAGGGGGACTAACTATGGCTACACCTTC
CDR3: CAISVIDRGTNYGYTF

size: few
D: NA
length: 14
V: TRBV20-1
J: TRBJ1-3
DNA: TGCAGTGCTTTACACGGGACTCGAGGAAACACCATATATTTT
CDR3: CSALHGTRGNTIYF

size: NA
D: NA
length: 15
V: TRBV15
J: TRBJ2-3
DNA: TGTGCCACCAGCAGAGGGGGCCGTAGCACAGATACGCAGTATTTT
CDR3: CATSRGGRSTDTQYF

size: few
D: TRBD2
length: 14
V: TRBV6-2/TRBV6-3
J: TRBJ2-7
DNA: TGTGCCAGCCGCAGCGGGGGGTCTTGGGGGGAGCAGTACTTC
CDR3: CASRSGGSWGEQYF

size: few
D: TRBD2
length: 16
V: TRBV30
J: TRBJ2-1
DNA: TGTGCCTGGAGTCAGCCTAGCGGGGGGGCTTACAATGAGCAGTTCTTC
CDR3: CAWSQPSGGAYNEQFF

size: NA
D: TRBD2
length: 15
V: TRBV5-1
J: TRBJ2-7
DNA: TGCGCCAGCAGCTTGACGCTGGGGGGGGTTTACGAGCAGTACTTC
CDR3: CASSLTLGGVYEQYF

size: NA
D: NA
length: 15
V: TRBV7-9
J: TRBJ1-2
DNA: TGTGCCAGCAGCTTAGGGTTGGAGGCGAACTATGGCTACACCTTC
CDR3: CASSLGLEANYGYTF

size: few
D: NA
length: 13
V: TRBV5-4
J: TRBJ1-3
DNA: TGTGCCAGCAGCACAGACAGGGGAAACACCATATATTTT
CDR3: CASSTDRGNTIYF

size: few
D: NA
length: 15
V: TRBV6-1
J: TRBJ1-1
DNA: TGTGCCAGCAGCCTCACCGGGAGACTTAACACTGAAGCTTTCTTT
CDR3: CASSLTGRLNTEAFF

size: NA
D: NA
length: 14
V: TRBV6-5
J: TRBJ2-5
DNA: TGTGCCAGCAGTTACACCAGGGGGAGGGAGACCCAGTACTTC
CDR3: CASSYTRGRETQYF

size: few
D: NA
length: 12
V: TRBV7-9
J: TRBJ1-6
DNA: TGTGCCAGCAGCCTCGAGCGCTCACCCCTCCACTTT
CDR3: CASSLERSPLHF

size: NA
D: NA
length: 16
V: TRBV7-2
J: TRBJ2-3
DNA: TGTGCCAGCAGCTTAGAAGCGGCGGCTGGCACAGATACGCAGTATTTT
CDR3: CASSLEAAAGTDTQYF

size: NA
D: TRBD1
length: 15
V: TRBV3-1
J: TRBJ1-2
DNA: TGTGCCAGCAGCCCGAGGTCGACAGGGAGGTATGGCTACACCTTC
CDR3: CASSPRSTGRYGYTF

size: few
D: NA
length: 17
V: TRBV7-8
J: TRBJ2-5
DNA: TGTGCCAGCAGCTTAGCGGTGCGGCGGATCCACCAAGAGACCCAGTACTTC
CDR3: CASSLAVRRIHQETQYF

size: few
D: TRBD1
length: 16
V: TRBV14
J: TRBJ1-2
DNA: TGTGCCAGCAGCCACTCAACAGGGGGCTGGGACTATGGCTACACCTTC
CDR3: CASSHSTGGWDYGYTF

size: few
D: NA
length: 18
V: TRBV2
J: TRBJ2-6
DNA: TGTGCCAGCAGTTCCTACATGGGACGTTTCTCTGGGGCCAACGTCCTGACTTTC
CDR3: CASSSYMGRFSGANVLTF

size: NA
D: TRBD1
length: 15
V: TRBV20-1
J: TRBJ2-3
DNA: TGCAGTGCCACACAGGGGAGCGTCGCGGCTTGGGGGCAGTATTTT
CDR3: CSATQGSVAAWGQYF

size: few
D: TRBD2
length: 14
V: TRBV24-1
J: TRBJ2-5
DNA: TGTGCCACCAGTGCTAGCGGTGATTCGGAGACCCAGTACTTC
CDR3: CATSASGDSETQYF

size: few
D: NA
length: 13
V: TRBV19
J: TRBJ1-5
DNA: TGTGCCAGTAGAGGGCAGTACAATCAGCTCCAGCATTTT
CDR3: CASRGQYNQLQHF

size: NA
D: NA
length: 13
V: TRBV7-9
J: TRBJ1-2
DNA: TGTGCCAGCAGCCCCAGGGTTAACTATGGCTACACCTTC
CDR3: CASSPRVNYGYTF

size: few
D: NA
length: 12
V: TRBV6-1
J: TRBJ1-2
DNA: TGTGCCAGCAGTGAACGACTGAAAGGCTACACCTTC
CDR3: CASSERLKGYTF

size: NA
D: NA
length: 17
V: TRBV15
J: TRBJ2-2
DNA: TGTGCCACCAGCAGAGATCTTGTGGCTCAATTCACCGGGGAGCTGTTTTTT
CDR3: CATSRDLVAQFTGELFF

size: few
D: NA
length: 11
V: TRBV7-7
J: TRBJ1-1
DNA: TGTGCCAGCAGCTTACCCACTGAAGCTTTCTTT
CDR3: CASSLPTEAFF

size: NA
D: NA
length: 12
V: TRBV30
J: TRBJ1-1
DNA: TGTGCCTGGAAAAACAGGGTACAAGAGGCTTTCTTT
CDR3: CAWKNRVQEAFF

size: NA
D: NA
length: 15
V: TRBV6-5
J: TRBJ2-7
DNA: TGTGCCAGCAGTTACGGGTTCACTGGGGGGTACGAGCAGTACTTC
CDR3: CASSYGFTGGYEQYF

size: once
D: NA
length: 16
V: TRBV5-4
J: TRBJ1-1
DNA: TGTGCCAGCAGCTTGGAGAACAGGGAAGTGGGCACTGAAGCTTTCTTT
CDR3: CASSLENREVGTEAFF

size: NA
D: TRBD1
length: 16
V: TRBV6-1
J: TRBJ2-5
DNA: TGTGCCAGCAGCCCAACCGGGACAGAATATCAAGAGACCCAGTACTTC
CDR3: CASSPTGTEYQETQYF

size: NA
D: TRBD1
length: 16
V: TRBV19
J: TRBJ1-1
DNA: TGTGCCAGTAGTATGGGAGGCGGGACAGGGGCCACTGAAGCTTTCTTT
CDR3: CASSMGGGTGATEAFF

size: few
D: NA
length: 14
V: TRBV5-4
J: TRBJ2-5
DNA: TGTGCCAGCGATCCGGACCCGGATCGTCAGACCCAGTACTTC
CDR3: CASDPDPDRQTQYF